These 11 T cell receptor beta chains came from one sample sequenced in a study of blood T cell repertoires in COVID-19 (dated by TCRdb to the early 2020s). The protocol used for the library was the immunoSEQ multiplex PCR assay. TCRdb provides this immuneACCESS table in a form limited to in-frame rearrangements. Some clones are lacking; in checked studies, under half of them reflect an unresolved V gene, and why the rest are absent is not known. This sample has some 44,000 clones in its table, and 92% of those were observed once. In total, the top ten clones hold around 12% of the sample. The sequencing sample was made of peripheral blood. These TCRs come from a human donor in a cohort sampled during active COVID-19.

V is TRBV21-1 and J is TRBJ2-1; whether TRBD1, the table's D call, matches the DNA was not checked. TRBV21-1 is classified as a pseudogene. The CDR3 totals 15 residues. CDR3 sequence reads: CASSPAPDRGNEQFF. CDR3 nucleotide sequence: TGTGCCAGCAGCCCCGCCCCGGACAGGGGAAACGAGCAGTTCTTC.

This chain links TRBV11-2 with TRBJ2-5; 11 positions agree with TRBD1. This CDR3 has 17 amino acids. Looked up from germline, CDR1 is SGHAT and CDR2 is FQNNGV. Trimming took 6 bases from V and 0 from J; bases not matched to a gene: 9. Written as DNA, the CDR3 is TGTGCCAGCAGATCGTGGCCGGGACAGGGGGACCAAGAGACCCAGTACTTC. This encodes CASRSWPGQGDQETQYF.

This clone came up once. J is TRBJ1-2 and V is TRBV21-1; TRBD1 is taken as the D call from the table, unchecked against the DNA. TRBV21-1 is shown as a pseudogene. This CDR3 has 17 amino acids. CDR3 sequence reads: CASSSAERGRPKRGYTF. In DNA, the CDR3 is TGTGCCAGCAGCAGCGCCGAAAGGGGCAGGCCTAAAAGGGGCTACACCTTC.

This chain links TRBV27 with TRBJ2-1; 8 bases fit TRBD2. Germline V gene data show CDR1 as MNHEY and CDR2 as SMNVEV (reference sequence). V shed 4 bases, J shed 0 bases, and the junction held 5 bases outside the gene matches. This CDR3 comprises 16 residues. The chain's CDR3 is CASSSSGTSSYNEQFF. Written as DNA, the CDR3 is TGTGCCAGCAGTTCGTCCGGGACTAGCTCCTACAATGAGCAGTTCTTC.

The rearrangement joins TRBV5-5 to TRBJ1-2; D is undetermined. Deletions cut 1 base from V and 6 bases from J, with 13 bases between. From germline, CDR1 is SGHKS and CDR2 YYEKEE (reference sequence). The CDR3 consists of 14 residues. The DNA of the CDR3 is TGTGCCAGCAGCTTGTCTGGGCGAATGGATGGCTACACCTTC. It codes for CASSLSGRMDGYTF.

CDR3 coding DNA: TGTGCCAGCAGCGTTAGCGGGGGGGCCACAGATACGCAGTATTTT. It encodes CASSVSGGATDTQYF. This chain uses TRBV7-2 with TRBJ2-3; TRBD2 matches 11 bases. This CDR3 is built from 15 residues. The germline CDR1 and CDR2 sequences are SGHTA and FQGNSA. V shed 5 bases, J shed 2 bases, and the junction held 3 bases outside the gene matches.

The V call is TRBV7-2, the J call TRBJ2-5; D remains ambiguous. Germline loops: CDR1 SGHTA, CDR2 FQGNSA. Trimming took off 1 base at V and 5 bases at J, with 17 bases between the two ends. The CDR3 contains 16 residues. The CDR3 reads CASSLVGPGSWETQYF. The CDR3 DNA follows: TGTGCCAGCAGCTTAGTTGGGCCCGGTAGTTGGGAGACCCAGTACTTC.

V usage is TRBV4-1 and J usage is TRBJ2-1; D gene uncertain. Germline CDR1 is MGHRA and CDR2 is YSYEKL. The CDR3 extends over 11 amino acids. Trimming stripped 5 bases from V and 9 bases from J, with 8 bases between. CDR3 amino acids: CASSSGGEQFF. CDR3 nucleotides: TGCGCCAGCAGCTCCGGTGGTGAGCAGTTCTTC.

The chain has TRBV9 and TRBJ2-5; perhaps TRBD1 as D (5 bases). With 0 bases removed from V and 2 bases from J, the gap between germline ends came to 8 bases. Germline loops: CDR1 SGDLS, CDR2 YYNGEE. CDR3 length equals 14 residues. The CDR3 sequence is CASSVGWTQETQYF. The CDR3 region has the DNA TGTGCCAGCAGCGTAGGCTGGACACAAGAGACCCAGTACTTC.

This chain's CDR3 is CATSRDQGSARRGTEAFF. The CDR3 DNA is TGTGCCACCAGCAGAGATCAAGGCAGCGCCCGCAGGGGCACTGAAGCTTTCTTT. The gene calls are TRBV15 and TRBJ1-1, with D possibly being TRBD1 (6 bases). Germline lookup yields CDR1 LNHNV and CDR2 YYDKDF (reference sequence). The CDR3 has 18 residues. V lost 0 bases and J lost 4, with 21 bases in between.

The rearrangement uses TRBV7-6 and TRBJ2-7, with 11 bases fitting TRBD1. V was clipped by 2 bases and J by 3 bases; unmatched bases: 6. CDR1 is SGHVS and CDR2 is FNYEAQ in the germline V gene. The CDR3 covers 16 residues. CDR3 protein: CASSLRAGTGGYEQYF. The CDR3 DNA follows: TGTGCCAGCAGCTTAAGGGCGGGGACAGGGGGCTACGAGCAGTACTTC.